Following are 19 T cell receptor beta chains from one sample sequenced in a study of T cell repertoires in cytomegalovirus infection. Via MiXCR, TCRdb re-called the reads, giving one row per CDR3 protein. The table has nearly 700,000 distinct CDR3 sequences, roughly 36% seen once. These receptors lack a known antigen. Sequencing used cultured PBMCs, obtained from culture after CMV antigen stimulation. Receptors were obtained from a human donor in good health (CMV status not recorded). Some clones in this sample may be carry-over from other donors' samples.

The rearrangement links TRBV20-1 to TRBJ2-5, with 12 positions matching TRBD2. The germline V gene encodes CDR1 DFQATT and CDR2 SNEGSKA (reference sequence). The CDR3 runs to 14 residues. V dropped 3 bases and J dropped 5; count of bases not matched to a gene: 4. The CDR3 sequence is CSARRLAGVETQYF. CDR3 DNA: TGCAGTGCTAGGCGACTAGCGGGGGTGGAGACCCAGTACTTC.

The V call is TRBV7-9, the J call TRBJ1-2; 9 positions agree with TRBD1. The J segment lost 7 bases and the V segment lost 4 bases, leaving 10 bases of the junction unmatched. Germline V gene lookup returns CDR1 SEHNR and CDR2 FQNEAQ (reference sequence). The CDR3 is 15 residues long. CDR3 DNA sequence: TGTGCCAGCAGCTCGGCATGGACAGGGGCTCGTGGCTACACCTTC. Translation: CASSSAWTGARGYTF.

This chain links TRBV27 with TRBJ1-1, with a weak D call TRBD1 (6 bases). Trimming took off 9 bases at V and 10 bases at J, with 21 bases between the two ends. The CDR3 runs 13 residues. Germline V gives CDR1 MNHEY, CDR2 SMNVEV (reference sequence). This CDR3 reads CASQKGGAAGAFF. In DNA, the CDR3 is TGTGCCAGTCAAAAGGGGGGGGCCGCGGGAGCTTTCTTT.

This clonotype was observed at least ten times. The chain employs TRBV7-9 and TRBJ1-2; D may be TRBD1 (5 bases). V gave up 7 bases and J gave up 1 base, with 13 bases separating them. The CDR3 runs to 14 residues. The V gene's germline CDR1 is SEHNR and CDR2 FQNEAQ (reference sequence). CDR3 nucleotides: TGTGCCAGCAACCGACCAGACAGTAACTATGGCTACACCTTC. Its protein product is CASNRPDSNYGYTF.

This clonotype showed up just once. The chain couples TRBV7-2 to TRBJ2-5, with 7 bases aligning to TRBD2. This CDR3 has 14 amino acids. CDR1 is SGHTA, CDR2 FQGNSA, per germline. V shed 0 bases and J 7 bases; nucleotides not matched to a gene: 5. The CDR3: CASSLAWGEGTQYF. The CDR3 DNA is TGTGCCAGCAGCTTAGCTTGGGGGGAGGGGACCCAGTACTTC.

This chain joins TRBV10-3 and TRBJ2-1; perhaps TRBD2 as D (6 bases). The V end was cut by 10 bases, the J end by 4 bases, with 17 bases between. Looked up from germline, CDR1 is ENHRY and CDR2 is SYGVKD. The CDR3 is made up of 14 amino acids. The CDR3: CATRGGGQYNEQFF. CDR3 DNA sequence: TGTGCCACCCGTGGGGGAGGCCAATACAATGAGCAGTTCTTC.

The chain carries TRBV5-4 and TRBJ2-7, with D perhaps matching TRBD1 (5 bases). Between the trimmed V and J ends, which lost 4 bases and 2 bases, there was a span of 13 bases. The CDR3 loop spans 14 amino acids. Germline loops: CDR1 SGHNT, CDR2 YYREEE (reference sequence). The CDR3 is CASSPSTDTYEQYF. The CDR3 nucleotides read TGTGCCAGCAGCCCTTCGACAGATACCTACGAGCAGTACTTC.

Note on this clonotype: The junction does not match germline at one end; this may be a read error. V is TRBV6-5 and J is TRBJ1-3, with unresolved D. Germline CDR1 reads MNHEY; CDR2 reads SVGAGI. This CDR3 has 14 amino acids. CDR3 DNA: TGTGCCAGCAGCGGTCGGTTGTTCGGAAACAACATATATTTT. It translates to CASSGRLFGNNIYF.

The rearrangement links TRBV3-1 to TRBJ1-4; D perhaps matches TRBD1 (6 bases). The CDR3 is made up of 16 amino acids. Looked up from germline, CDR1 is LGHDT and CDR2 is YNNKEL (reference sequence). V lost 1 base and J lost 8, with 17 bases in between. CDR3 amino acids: CASSQAGGGGAEKLFF. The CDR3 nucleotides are TGTGCCAGCAGCCAAGCCGGGGGCGGCGGGGCGGAAAAACTGTTTTTT.

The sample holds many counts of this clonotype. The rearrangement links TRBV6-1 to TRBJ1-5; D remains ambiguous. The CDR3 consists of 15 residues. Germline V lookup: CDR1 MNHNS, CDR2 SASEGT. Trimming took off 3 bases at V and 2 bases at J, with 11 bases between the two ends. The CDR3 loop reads CASSEPVMGNQPQHF. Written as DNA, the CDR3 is TGTGCCAGCAGTGAGCCCGTAATGGGCAATCAGCCCCAGCATTTT.

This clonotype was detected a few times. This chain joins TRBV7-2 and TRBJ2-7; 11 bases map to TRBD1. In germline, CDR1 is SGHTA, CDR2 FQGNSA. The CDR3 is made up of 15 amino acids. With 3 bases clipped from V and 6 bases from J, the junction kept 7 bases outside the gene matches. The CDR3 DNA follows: TGTGCCAGCAGCTTGACGGGACAGGGGGTTTCCGAGCAGTACTTC. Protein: CASSLTGQGVSEQYF. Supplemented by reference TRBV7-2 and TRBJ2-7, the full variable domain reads GAGVSQSPSNKVTEKGKDVELRCDPISGHTALYWYRQSLGQGLEFLIYFQGNSAPDKSGLPSDRFSAERTGGSVSTLTIQRTQQEDSAVYLCASSLTGQGVSEQYFGPGTRLTVT.

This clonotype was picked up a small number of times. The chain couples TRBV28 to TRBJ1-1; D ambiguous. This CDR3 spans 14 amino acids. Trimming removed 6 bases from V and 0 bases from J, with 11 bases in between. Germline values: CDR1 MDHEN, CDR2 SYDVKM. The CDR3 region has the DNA TGTGCCAGCAGCCAACCCCGGATGAACACTGAAGCTTTCTTT. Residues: CASSQPRMNTEAFF.

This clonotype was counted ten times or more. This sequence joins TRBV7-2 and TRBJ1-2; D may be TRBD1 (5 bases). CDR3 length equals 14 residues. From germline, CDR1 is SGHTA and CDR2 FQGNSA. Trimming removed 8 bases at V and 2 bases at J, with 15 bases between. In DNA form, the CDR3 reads TGTGCCAGCGGCGGGCAGGGAGGAAACTATGGCTACACCTTC. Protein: CASGGQGGNYGYTF.

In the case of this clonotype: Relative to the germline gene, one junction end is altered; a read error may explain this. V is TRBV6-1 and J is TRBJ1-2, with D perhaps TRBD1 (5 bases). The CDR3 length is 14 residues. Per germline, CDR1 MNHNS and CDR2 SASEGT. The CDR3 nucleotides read TGTGCCCGCAGTAAGGACCCCCAGGGCTATGGCTACACCTTC. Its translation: CARSKDPQGYGYTF.

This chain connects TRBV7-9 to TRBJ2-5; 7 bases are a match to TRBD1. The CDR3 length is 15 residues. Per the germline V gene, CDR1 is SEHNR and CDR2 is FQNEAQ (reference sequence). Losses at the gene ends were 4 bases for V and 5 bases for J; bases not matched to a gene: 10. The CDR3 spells CASSWTTGLGETQYF. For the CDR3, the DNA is TGTGCCAGCAGCTGGACGACAGGGCTAGGGGAGACCCAGTACTTC.

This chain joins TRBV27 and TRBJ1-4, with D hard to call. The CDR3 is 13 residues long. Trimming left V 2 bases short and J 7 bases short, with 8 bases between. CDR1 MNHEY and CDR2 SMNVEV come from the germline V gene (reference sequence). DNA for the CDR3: TGTGCCAGCAGTTTAAGGCTAGGTGAAAAACTGTTTTTT. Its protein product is CASSLRLGEKLFF.

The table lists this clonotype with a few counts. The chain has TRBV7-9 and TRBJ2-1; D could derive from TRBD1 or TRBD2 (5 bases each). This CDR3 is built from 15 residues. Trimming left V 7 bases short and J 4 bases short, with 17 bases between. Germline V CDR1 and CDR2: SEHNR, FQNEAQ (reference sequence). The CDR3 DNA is TGTGCCAGCATACCGGGTTTGGGGGAGTACAATGAGCAGTTCTTC. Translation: CASIPGLGEYNEQFF.

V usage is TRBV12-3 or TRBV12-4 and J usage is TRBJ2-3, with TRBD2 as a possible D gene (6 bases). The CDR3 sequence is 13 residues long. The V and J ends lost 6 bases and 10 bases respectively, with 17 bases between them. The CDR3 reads CASSPVGGTPQYF. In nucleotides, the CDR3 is TGTGCCAGCAGCCCAGTGGGGGGAACTCCGCAGTATTTT.

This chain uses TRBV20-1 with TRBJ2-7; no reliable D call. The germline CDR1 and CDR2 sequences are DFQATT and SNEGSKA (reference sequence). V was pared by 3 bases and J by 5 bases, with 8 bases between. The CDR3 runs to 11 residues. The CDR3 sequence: CSASAQDEQYF. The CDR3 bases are TGCAGTGCTAGCGCGCAAGACGAGCAGTACTTC.